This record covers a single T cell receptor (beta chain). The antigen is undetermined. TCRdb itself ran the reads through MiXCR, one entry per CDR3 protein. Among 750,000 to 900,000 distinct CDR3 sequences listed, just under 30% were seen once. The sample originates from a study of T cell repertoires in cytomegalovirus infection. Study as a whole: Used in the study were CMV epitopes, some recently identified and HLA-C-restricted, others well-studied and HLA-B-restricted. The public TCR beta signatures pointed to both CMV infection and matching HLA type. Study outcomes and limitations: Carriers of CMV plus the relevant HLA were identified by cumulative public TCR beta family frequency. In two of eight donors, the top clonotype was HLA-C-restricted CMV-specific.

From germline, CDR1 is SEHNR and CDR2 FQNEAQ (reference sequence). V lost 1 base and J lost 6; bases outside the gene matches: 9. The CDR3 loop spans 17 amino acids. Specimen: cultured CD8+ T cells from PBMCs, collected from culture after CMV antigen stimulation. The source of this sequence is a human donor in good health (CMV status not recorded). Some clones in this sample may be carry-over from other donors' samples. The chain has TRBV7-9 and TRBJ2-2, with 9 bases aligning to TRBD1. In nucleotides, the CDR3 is TGTGCCAGCAGCTTAGGGACAGGGGTTCGTAGCCCCGGGGAGCTGTTTTTT. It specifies CASSLGTGVRSPGELFF.